A single TCR beta chain is shown here with its context. Its antigen is as yet unknown. TCRdb reworked the 5' RACE reads into one entry per CDR3 protein, no DNA. The sample table sets out more than 95,000 distinct CDR3 sequences. The CDR3 consists of 16 residues. The entry originates in a study of monozygotic twins with inflammatory bowel disease. Study-wide findings and caveats: It was in IBD patients that TCRbeta diversity (inverse Simpson) was lower than in healthy co-twins. Relative to healthy twins, IBD patients had fewer clonotypes in common with others, a gap that was especially apparent with disease activity.

Specimen: blood. The TCR sequence derives from a human donor with ulcerative colitis or Crohn's disease, or a healthy co-twin of an affected twin (not recorded which). V and J are TRBV12-3 or TRBV12-4 and TRBJ2-1; no DNA is available, so the TRBD2 call from TCRdb remains unchecked. The CDR3 sequence is CASSNGGTSAINEQFF.